This T cell receptor (beta chain) was identified in a study of Tregs in tolerant kidney transplant recipients. Unstimulated Tregs (CD4+CD25+CD127-) and CD4+CD25- non-Tregs were sorted from PBMCs. Study conclusions and caveats: Validation in larger populations is needed because few patients were studied. This study did not directly address biological reproducibility.

Turning to this clone: Its matching antigen is unknown.

Germline lookup yields CDR1 ENHRY and CDR2 SYGVKD. V was trimmed by 4 bases and J by 1 base, leaving 10 bases between them. CDR3 length: 14 amino acids. This table comes from immunoSEQ multiplex PCR, and its TCRdb copy is limited to in-frame clones, with some not included. The sample has roughly 120,000 clones; roughly 93% are singletons. The sequencing sample was made of CD4+ T cells from blood. The rearrangement links TRBV10-3 to TRBJ1-1, with a possible D match to TRBD1 (6 bases). This TCR was sampled from a human donor in good health. This CDR3 reads CAISGQQGNTEAFF. The CDR3 bases are TGTGCCATCAGTGGACAACAGGGGAACACTGAAGCTTTCTTT.